These 6 T cell receptor beta chains were all obtained from the same sample, sequenced in a study of PD-1 blockade in classical Hodgkin lymphoma. Clones were read by immunoSEQ multiplex PCR, and TCRdb kept only the in-frame ones, dropping some. The repertoire holds 40,000 to 45,000 clones, around two thirds seen once, with approximately 3% in the top ten. Every patient experienced relapse after autologous stem cell transplantation, and brentuximab vedotin exposure varied. The input for sequencing was peripheral blood mononuclear cells (PBMCs), taken at baseline. The receptors were gathered from a human donor with classical Hodgkin lymphoma.

The chain links TRBV18 to TRBJ1-1; the D is unclear. In germline, CDR1 is KGHSH, CDR2 LQKENI. V lost 9 bases to trimming and J lost 5 bases, with 22 bases between them. The CDR3 sequence is 15 residues long. As DNA, the CDR3 is TGTGCCAGTCTCGTCTTAAAGCTGGGAGGAACTGAAGCTTTCTTT. Protein product: CASLVLKLGGTEAFF.

J is TRBJ2-1 and V is TRBV19; a weak D match, TRBD1 (6 bases). This CDR3 is built from 14 residues. Germline V gives CDR1 LNHDA, CDR2 SQIVND (reference sequence). V lost 4 bases and J lost 7, with 14 bases in between. CDR3 residues: CASSRLGAQNEQFF. In nucleotides, the CDR3 is TGTGCCAGTAGTAGGTTGGGGGCTCAAAATGAGCAGTTCTTC.

The chain uses TRBV28 and TRBJ1-4, with a possible D match to TRBD1 (5 bases). The CDR3 length is 14 residues. The germline CDR1 and CDR2 sequences are MDHEN and SYDVKM. V dropped 6 bases and J dropped 11 bases, with 19 bases sitting between them. The CDR3 is CASRLPGTGKKLFF. The CDR3 DNA sequence: TGTGCCAGCAGGCTACCCGGGACGGGGAAGAAACTGTTTTTT.

This chain links TRBV7-2 with TRBJ2-3; 9 nucleotides align to TRBD2. The CDR3 consists of 14 residues. The V segment lost 5 bases and the J segment 4 bases; nucleotides outside the gene matches: 4. CDR1 is SGHTA and CDR2 is FQGNSA in the germline V gene. CDR3 nucleotides: TGTGCCAGCAGCCTGCGGGGGGGCGCAGATACGCAGTATTTT. Protein: CASSLRGGADTQYF.

The chain has TRBV19 and TRBJ2-1; unclear D gene. The CDR3 has 11 amino acids. Germline-derived CDR1 and CDR2 are LNHDA and SQIVND (reference sequence). Trimming cost V 5 bases and J 7 bases, with 6 bases left between them. The DNA of the CDR3 is TGTGCCAGTAGTCTCTGGAATGAGCAGTTCTTC. Translation: CASSLWNEQFF.

The CDR3 reads CASSQDHAVQNTIYF. In nucleotides, the CDR3 is TGCGCCAGCAGCCAAGATCATGCGGTCCAAAACACCATATATTTT. This chain connects TRBV4-3 to TRBJ1-3; no firm D call. The CDR3 is 15 residues long. Trimming removed 0 bases from V and 6 bases from J, with 12 bases in between. CDR1 LGHNA and CDR2 YSLEER come from the germline V gene.